The rows below give T cell receptor beta chains drawn from one sample of a study of blood T cell repertoires in COVID-19. TCRdb's table, derived via immunoSEQ multiplex PCR, lists solely in-frame clones and lacks some. The top ten hold about 0.74% of the sample, which has a few hundred thousand clones, 88% seen once. Sequencing was done on a sample of peripheral blood. Receptor source: a woman in her 30s with acute or convalescent COVID-19. Each CDR3 is given without its conserved first and last residue. A D gene is named only where the DNA matches it firmly.

V gene,D gene,CDR3 protein
TRBV7-9,.,ASSSSDNEQF
TRBV7-9,.,ASSPAGRGEQY
TRBV6-1,.,ASSELRGGPGELF
TRBV6-1,.,ASSEALFYEQY
TRBV30,.,AWTHSTGLDTEAF
TRBV5-8,TRBD1,ASSLEQGAWTEAF
TRBV4-3,.,ASSQVSLANEQY
TRBV5-6,.,ASSFGGKNQPQH
TRBV5-6,TRBD2,ASSGGRNRYEQY
TRBV20-1,TRBD2,SASSPGTSGYNEQF
TRBV19,.,ASSMGDSGTEAF
TRBV7-9,TRBD1,ASSGIQGADYEQY
TRBV19,TRBD1,ASSMGTGGRLSEQY
TRBV27,TRBD1,ASSRAGQGGQPQH
TRBV15,.,ATSRPNGNEQY
TRBV18,.,ASSPGPHRETDTQY
TRBV27,.,ASSPQGSNQPQH
TRBV19,TRBD2,ASSILAGATGELF
TRBV29-1,TRBD2,SVEGILAVADTQY
TRBV18,TRBD2,ASSPSLGTISKETQY
TRBV9,.,ASSVVDTTDTQY
TRBV6-5,TRBD1,ASSPGTGVNYGYT
TRBV19,.,ASSTRPGDNEQF
TRBV27,.,ASGHEQY
TRBV10-2,TRBD2,ASSRSPSGRAGRTQY
TRBV5-1,TRBD2,ASSLRASAGGTDTQY
TRBV7-2,.,ASSLDGGVDEQF
TRBV30,.,AWSRDRHTDTQY
TRBV5-1,.,ASSPSYSGNTIY
TRBV29-1,.,SVEGRGDYEQY
TRBV7-8,TRBD2,ASSPGLAGVNEQF
TRBV18,TRBD1,ASSLRDSAYGYT
TRBV3-1/TRBV3-2,TRBD1,ASSQGQGRDSYNSPLH
TRBV24-1,TRBD2,ATNDDRLAGAGDTQY
TRBV25-1,TRBD1,ASSEPGTGVFSGNTIY
TRBV7-9,TRBD2,ASSLFSSGGGEQY
TRBV24-1,.,ATGISYNEQF
TRBV27,.,ASSPYDNSEKLF
TRBV5-8,.,ASSTDKNTEAF
TRBV30,TRBD1,AWRQTGAGETQY